A selection of T cell receptor beta chains follows, all from one sample in a study of blood T cell repertoires in COVID-19. Clones were read by immunoSEQ multiplex PCR, and TCRdb kept only the in-frame ones, dropping some. The profile shows 110,000 to 150,000 clones, about 80% of them singletons. The sample was peripheral blood. All receptors come from a human donor in a cohort sampled during active COVID-19. Both conserved end residues are part of each CDR3. A D gene is named only where the DNA matches it firmly. A row's size may be missing; if present it is once, few, many or a size class.

TRBJ2-5 . TRBD1 TRBV7-9 CASSPGTGSTQETQYF TGTGCCAGCAGCCCTGGGACAGGGTCGACACAAGAGACCCAGTACTTC
TRBJ1-2 . TRBD1 TRBV19 CASRTGGLGRGYTF TGTGCCAGTAGGACAGGGGGCCTGGGTAGGGGCTACACCTTC
TRBJ2-1 . . TRBV9 CASSVGDSREQFF TGTGCCAGCAGCGTAGGGGACTCTCGTGAGCAGTTCTTC
TRBJ1-2 . . TRBV10-3 CAISDSNYGYTF TGTGCCATTTCCGACAGCAACTATGGCTACACCTTC
TRBJ2-3 . TRBD2 TRBV24-1 CATSDLGLAGVVTQYF TGTGCCACCAGTGATTTAGGACTAGCGGGAGTCGTTACGCAGTATTTT
TRBJ1-2 . TRBD1 TRBV7-2 CASSPGQGPNYGYTF TGTGCCAGCAGCCCGGGACAGGGGCCCAACTATGGCTACACCTTC
TRBJ2-3 once TRBD2 TRBV29-1 CSALTSGRGDTQYF TGCAGCGCTCTGACTAGCGGGAGGGGAGATACGCAGTATTTT
TRBJ1-6 . TRBD1 TRBV11-3 CASSQGTGNSPLHF TGTGCCAGCAGCCAAGGGACAGGGAATTCACCCCTCCACTTT
TRBJ1-2 once TRBD1 TRBV28 CASSPPRGVSYGYTF TGTGCCAGCAGTCCCCCCAGGGGGGTAAGCTATGGCTACACCTTC
TRBJ2-4 . TRBD1 TRBV2 CASSEERTGLAKNIQYF TGTGCCAGCAGTGAAGAAAGGACAGGGCTAGCCAAAAACATTCAGTACTTC
TRBJ1-3 . . TRBV4-3 CASSHTGAYGNTIYF TGCGCCAGCAGCCATACAGGAGCGTATGGAAACACCATATATTTT
TRBJ2-2 . . TRBV6-5 CASSYYRGSAGELFF TGTGCCAGCAGTTACTACCGGGGTAGCGCCGGGGAGCTGTTTTTT
TRBJ1-5 . TRBD1 TRBV5-1 CAPGTGTFNQPQHF TGCGCCCCCGGGACAGGGACCTTTAATCAGCCCCAGCATTTT
TRBJ1-2 . TRBD1 TRBV4-2 CASSQARTGNYGYTF TGTGCCAGCAGCCAAGCCCGGACAGGGAATTATGGCTACACCTTC
TRBJ2-3 . TRBD1 TRBV19 CASSFPQGASSTDTQYF TGTGCCAGTAGTTTCCCACAGGGGGCTTCTAGCACAGATACGCAGTATTTT
TRBJ2-1 . TRBD1 TRBV7-3 CASSLTGTVHYNEQFF TGTGCCAGCAGCTTAACCGGGACAGTCCATTACAATGAGCAGTTCTTC
TRBJ2-1 . TRBD2 TRBV5-4 CASSPGTSGGSAYEQFF TGTGCCAGCAGCCCCGGGACTAGTGGGGGATCTGCATATGAGCAGTTCTTC
TRBJ1-5 . . TRBV7-2 CASSLVGAQSPLDF TGTGCCAGCAGCTTAGTGGGGGCGCAAAGTCCTTTGGATTTT
TRBJ1-1 . . TRBV19 CASRYSGEAFF TGTGCCAGTAGGTATTCGGGTGAAGCTTTCTTT
TRBJ2-2 . . TRBV30 CAWSTLVNTGELFF TGTGCCTGGAGTACACTAGTAAACACCGGGGAGCTGTTTTTT
TRBJ2-7 . . TRBV6-6 CASTKGGLAVDEQYF TGTGCCAGCACCAAAGGGGGTCTAGCGGTTGATGAGCAGTACTTC
TRBJ1-1 . . TRBV12-3/TRBV12-4 CASSWTANTEAFF TGTGCCAGCAGTTGGACAGCGAACACTGAAGCTTTCTTT
TRBJ2-5 . . TRBV7-6 CASSSNRASPETQYF TGTGCCAGCAGCTCCAATAGGGCTAGCCCAGAGACCCAGTACTTC
TRBJ2-1 few TRBD2 TRBV4-3 CASSQGLAGGSYNEQFF TGCGCCAGCAGCCAGGGACTAGCGGGGGGGTCCTACAATGAGCAGTTCTTC
TRBJ2-2 few . TRBV7-9 CASSLRRADTGELFF TGTGCCAGCAGCTTACGGCGGGCCGACACCGGGGAGCTGTTTTTT
TRBJ1-5 . . TRBV2 CASSGRGNQPQHF TGTGCCAGCAGCGGGCGGGGGAATCAGCCCCAGCATTTT
TRBJ1-1 . . TRBV14 CASSQVWWRGNTEAFF TGTGCCAGCAGCCAAGTCTGGTGGAGGGGTAACACTGAAGCTTTCTTT
TRBJ2-1 . . TRBV19 CASSSPRRNRERNEQFF TGTGCCAGTAGTAGTCCTCGCCGGAACAGGGAAAGGAATGAGCAGTTCTTC
TRBJ2-3 . . TRBV20-1 CSARSALQYF TGCAGTGCTCGGAGTGCTTTGCAGTATTTT
TRBJ2-3 . . TRBV7-9 CASSLAGGTITDTQYF TGTGCCAGCAGCTTAGCAGGGGGGACTATCACAGATACGCAGTATTTT
TRBJ2-5 once . TRBV9 CASSRLVNPLETQYF TGTGCCAGCAGCCGACTAGTCAATCCTCTAGAGACCCAGTACTTC
TRBJ1-2 . . TRBV7-2 CASSFRGDSRVRYTF TGTGCCAGCAGCTTTAGGGGCGACAGTCGGGTTCGCTACACCTTC
TRBJ2-1 . TRBD1 TRBV11-3 CASRGQGRFDEQFF TGTGCCAGCAGGGGACAGGGCAGGTTCGATGAGCAGTTCTTC
TRBJ1-2 . . TRBV4-3 CASSQDPAGANYGYTF TGCGCCAGCAGCCAAGATCCGGCAGGGGCTAACTATGGCTACACCTTC
TRBJ2-3 . TRBD1 TRBV2 CASSRDRALDTQYF TGTGCCAGCAGCCGGGACAGGGCTTTGGATACGCAGTATTTT
TRBJ2-1 . . TRBV2 CASIGRVNNEQFF TGTGCCAGCATCGGCAGGGTAAACAATGAGCAGTTCTTC
TRBJ2-3 . TRBD2 TRBV6-5 CASSHVAGVTDTQYF TGTGCCAGCAGCCACGTAGCGGGAGTGACAGATACGCAGTATTTT
TRBJ2-4 . . TRBV29-1 CSVLTGSRVIQYF TGCAGCGTCCTCACAGGGAGTAGGGTCATTCAGTACTTC
TRBJ1-5 . . TRBV9 CASSVAGGEPQHF TGTGCCAGCAGCGTAGCCGGGGGGGAGCCCCAGCATTTT
TRBJ1-1 . . TRBV5-1 CASSLARETEAFF TGCGCCAGCAGCTTGGCGAGGGAGACTGAAGCTTTCTTT
TRBJ2-1 . . TRBV2 CASSQSSYNEQFF TGTGCCAGCAGTCAATCCTCCTACAATGAGCAGTTCTTC
TRBJ2-1 . TRBD2 TRBV3-1/TRBV3-2 CASSQRFVGPSGRAKYEQFF TGTGCCAGCAGCCAGCGATTTGTGGGACCGAGCGGGAGGGCCAAGTATGAGCAGTTCTTC
TRBJ1-1 . . TRBV30 CALGSGKGPYGTEAFF TGTGCCCTAGGTTCCGGGAAAGGGCCATATGGGACTGAAGCTTTCTTT
TRBJ2-3 few TRBD2 TRBV30 CAWTHGRLADTQYF TGTGCCTGGACCCACGGGAGGTTGGCAGATACGCAGTATTTT
TRBJ2-1 few . TRBV10-3 CAISSRDTSGDEQFF TGTGCCATCAGTTCCCGGGACACCTCTGGGGATGAGCAGTTCTTC
TRBJ2-3 few . TRBV14 CASSPSQGFTDTQYF TGTGCCAGCAGCCCATCCCAGGGCTTCACAGATACGCAGTATTTT
TRBJ1-5 . TRBD1 TRBV4-3 CASSQSLTDRGFNQPQHF TGCGCCAGCAGCCAATCATTAACGGACAGGGGCTTCAATCAGCCCCAGCATTTT
TRBJ2-5 . . TRBV24-1 CATSDRTETQYF TGTGCCACCAGTGATCGGACTGAGACCCAGTACTTC
TRBJ2-7 . . TRBV11-3 CASSTTLSYEQYF TGTGCCAGCAGCACGACACTTTCCTACGAGCAGTACTTC
TRBJ2-1 . TRBD2 TRBV5-1 CASSPLRGGLNEQFF TGCGCCAGCAGCCCGTTACGGGGGGGCCTAAATGAGCAGTTCTTC